This T cell receptor (beta chain) was recovered during a study of technical replicates of blood from four donors. The CDR3 extends over 14 amino acids. With V trimmed by 6 bases and J by 1 base, 6 bases remained unmatched. Per germline, CDR1 SNHLY and CDR2 FYNNEI. Generated by immunoSEQ multiplex PCR, the TCRdb table keeps only in-frame clones and is missing some. Of just over 80,000 clones listed, roughly 94% are singletons. This sequence originates from a human donor in good health. The sequenced sample consisted of T cells isolated from PBMCs. This rearrangement joins TRBV2 to TRBJ2-7; 7 positions agree with TRBD2. CDR3 loop: CASRPGLLSYEQYF. CDR3 coding DNA: TGTGCCAGCAGACCGGGACTATTATCCTACGAGCAGTACTTC.